This T cell receptor beta chain was captured by sequencing in a study of radiotherapy plus CTLA-4 blockade in lung cancer. Overall study: Objective responses arose in 15% to 20% of patients, and approximately 31% experienced disease control. Findings and limits, study-wide: TCR clones from tumors expanded in blood after radiotherapy plus ipilimumab. It was early blood T cell clone dynamics, with interferon-beta, that reportedly best predicted response.

After removal of 0 bases from V and 5 bases from J, the junction contained 7 bases not matched to a gene. This CDR3 has 15 amino acids. Germline V gene lookup returns CDR1 SGHNT and CDR2 YYREEE (reference sequence). Focal radiation plus CTLA-4 blockade with ipilimumab was given to patients with chemo-refractory metastatic non-small-cell lung cancer. The data were produced by immunoSEQ multiplex PCR, yet TCRdb's version contains in-frame clones alone and is incomplete. The profile shows under 65,000 clones, around four fifths of them singletons. Regarding this clone: Its specificity is unknown.

V is TRBV5-4 and J is TRBJ2-5; 7 bases agree with TRBD1. The sequencing here drew on peripheral blood, taken from a patient treated with radiotherapy plus ipilimumab. The clonotype originates from a human donor with non-small cell lung cancer whose response to radiotherapy plus ipilimumab could not be evaluated. CDR3 nucleotides: TGTGCCAGCAGCTTGGGAGGGGGCTCAGCGGAGACCCAGTACTTC. It codes for CASSLGGGSAETQYF.